This T cell receptor beta chain was recovered during a study of T cells in Graves' hyperthyroidism and ophthalmopathy. About the study: Peripheral blood specimens were obtained at initial diagnosis, prior to any treatment.

Investigators excluded patients with uncontrolled infection, other autoimmune disease, pregnancy or lactation. This clonotype was counted between two and nine times. Amplification targeted TCR beta CDR3 regions from RNA transcripts. HTBI primers were used for first-round RT-PCR of the TCR CDR3. A single record per CDR3 protein comes from TCRdb applying MiXCR to the multiplex PCR reads. The sample holds a few hundred thousand distinct CDR3 sequences, 15% to 19% seen once. CDR3 length equals 13 residues. The germline V gene encodes CDR1 LNHDA and CDR2 SQIVND (reference sequence). Trimming took 5 bases from V and 13 from J, leaving 15 bases between them.

The clonotype comes from a woman aged 30 to 39 with Graves' hyperthyroidism. Sequenced material: blood. The V and J genes are TRBV19 and TRBJ2-6, with D uncertain. The CDR3 reads CASSSRTDMVLTF. The CDR3 DNA reads TGTGCCAGTAGTTCTCGGACCGACATGGTCCTGACTTTC.